The 31 T cell receptor beta chains below were found in one sample sequenced in a study of T cell repertoires in cytomegalovirus infection. TCRdb re-called the reads through MiXCR, storing one row per CDR3 protein. Here the sample spans around 570,000 distinct CDR3 sequences, 40% being singletons. The antigens of these receptors remain unknown. This material consisted of cultured PBMCs, taken from culture after CMV antigen stimulation. These receptors came from a human donor in good health (CMV status not recorded). Some clones in this sample may be carry-over from other donors' samples.

In this sample, this clonotype turned up many times. The J gene is TRBJ2-2, the V gene TRBV7-2; 8 nucleotides agree with TRBD1. CDR3 length equals 18 residues. V shed 0 bases, J shed 7 bases, and the junction held 13 bases outside the gene matches. CDR1 SGHTA and CDR2 FQGNSA come from the germline V gene. The CDR3 spells CASSLATGQGGPGGELFF. The DNA for the CDR3 is TGTGCCAGCAGCTTAGCTACCGGACAGGGCGGACCTGGCGGGGAGCTGTTTTTT.

The gene calls are TRBV19 and TRBJ1-5, with TRBD1 matching 9 bases. Unmatched junction bases numbered 8, after V lost 7 bases and J lost 4 bases. This CDR3 has 15 residues. CDR1 and CDR2 from the germline V gene are LNHDA and SQIVND (reference sequence). CDR3 DNA sequence: TGTGCCAGTACCCACTACAGGGGGCAAAATCAGCCCCAGCATTTT. Its translation: CASTHYRGQNQPQHF. The full variable domain, rest sourced from reference TRBV19 and TRBJ1-5, is DGGITQSPKYLFRKEGQNVTLSCEQNLNHDAMYWYRQDPGQGLRLIYYSQIVNDFQKGDIAEGYSVSREKKESFPLTVTSAQKNPTAFYLCASTHYRGQNQPQHFGDGTRLSIL.

This chain uses TRBV20-1 with TRBJ2-3, with D tentatively TRBD2 (6 bases). Trimming shortened V by 0 bases and J by 14 bases, and 15 bases separated the two germline ends. The CDR3 loop spans 12 amino acids. Germline V gives CDR1 DFQATT, CDR2 SNEGSKA (reference sequence). Here the CDR3 reads CSAREAGTWGYF. The CDR3 nucleotides are TGCAGTGCTAGAGAGGCGGGGACCTGGGGGTATTTT.

This clonotype was detected a few times. The CDR3 sequence: CASSEYRGVEEKLFF. Written as DNA, the CDR3 is TGTGCCAGTAGTGAGTACAGGGGTGTAGAAGAAAAACTGTTTTTT. This chain joins TRBV19 and TRBJ1-4; 7 positions agree with TRBD1. V shed 5 bases, J shed 8 bases, and the junction held 11 bases outside the gene matches. The CDR3 has 15 amino acids. Looked up from germline, CDR1 is LNHDA and CDR2 is SQIVND (reference sequence).

This clonotype was picked up many times. CDR3 DNA sequence: TGTGCCAGCAGCCTCTTGGCGGGGGCCCAGTACTTC. It encodes CASSLLAGAQYF. This chain connects TRBV7-2 to TRBJ2-5; 7 bases are shared with TRBD2. In germline, CDR1 is SGHTA, CDR2 FQGNSA. Unmatched junction bases numbered 6, after V lost 5 bases and J lost 9 bases. This CDR3 is 12 amino acids long.

This clonotype was detected only a few times. The chain joins TRBV11-2 to TRBJ1-1; D is unclear. Trimming removed 1 base at V and 4 bases at J, with 10 bases between. Per germline, CDR1 SGHAT and CDR2 FQNNGV. This CDR3 has 14 residues. The CDR3 DNA reads TGTGCCAGCAGCTTAGTCGGGTTTCGCACTGAAGCTTTCTTT. Translated: CASSLVGFRTEAFF.

Regarding this clonotype: A read error may account for a junction end that differs from germline. V usage is TRBV5-3 and J usage is TRBJ2-2; no definite D call. TRBV5-3 belongs to the ORF category, with a function that is uncertain. The CDR3 loop spans 14 amino acids. The CDR3, as DNA: TGTGCCAGCAGCTTGGCGCCCCAATCCGGGGAGCTGTTTTTT. This gives the protein CASSLAPQSGELFF.

The genes are TRBV28 and TRBJ2-7; TRBD2 matches 14 bases. The CDR3 consists of 22 residues. The V gene end was trimmed by 6 bases and the J gene end by 3 bases; junction bases not matched to a gene: 25. Germline V CDR1 and CDR2: MDHEN, SYDVKM. Here the CDR3 DNA reads TGTGCCAGCAGCCCTATTGGGGGCACCGGGACTAGCGGGGGTACAGGGGACTACGAGCAGTACTTC. Protein: CASSPIGGTGTSGGTGDYEQYF.

Only a few counts were recorded for this clonotype. This chain connects TRBV11-2 to TRBJ2-1; 11 nucleotides align to TRBD2. V shed 5 bases, J shed 8 bases, and the junction held 8 bases outside the gene matches. The CDR3 runs to 15 residues. The germline gives CDR1 SGHAT, CDR2 FQNNGV. The CDR3 loop reads CASSPTSGSFYEQFF. Here the CDR3 DNA reads TGTGCCAGCAGCCCCACTAGCGGGAGCTTCTATGAGCAGTTCTTC.

This chain links TRBV27 with TRBJ2-1; D unclear. Germline V gives CDR1 MNHEY, CDR2 SMNVEV (reference sequence). CDR3 length equals 15 residues. Trimming took off 7 bases at V and 3 bases at J, with 16 bases between the two ends. CDR3 nucleotide sequence: TGTGCCAGCACGACACGTGTGGGGTTCTACAATGAGCAGTTCTTC. Translation gives CASTTRVGFYNEQFF.

The chain employs TRBV28 and TRBJ2-5, with D unclear. Trimming left V 3 bases short and J 0 bases short, with 11 bases between. There are 15 residues in the CDR3. Germline CDR1 MDHEN, CDR2 SYDVKM. Here the CDR3 reads CASSLRQLYQETQYF. CDR3 sequence (DNA): TGTGCCAGCAGTTTGAGGCAGCTCTACCAAGAGACCCAGTACTTC. Using reference TRBV28 and TRBJ2-5 for the parts outside the CDR3, the full variable domain is DVKVTQSSRYLVKRTGEKVFLECVQDMDHENMFWYRQDPGLGLRLIYFSYDVKMKEKGDIPEGYSVSREKKERFSLILESASTNQTSMYLCASSLRQLYQETQYFGPGTRLLVL.

This clonotype was seen a handful of times. V usage is TRBV7-6 and J usage is TRBJ2-7, with D possibly matching TRBD2 (5 bases). The length of the CDR3 is 14 residues. In germline, CDR1 is SGHVS, CDR2 FNYEAQ. Trimming removed 0 bases at V and 6 bases at J, with 12 bases between. This chain's CDR3 is CASSLAGSLGEQYF. For the CDR3, the DNA is TGTGCCAGCAGCTTAGCGGGGAGTTTAGGCGAGCAGTACTTC.

The rearrangement links TRBV20-1 to TRBJ2-7; perhaps D is TRBD1 or TRBD2 (7 bases each). V lost 0 bases and J lost 1, with 19 bases in between. Germline values: CDR1 DFQATT, CDR2 SNEGSKA (reference sequence). This CDR3 has 17 amino acids. In DNA, the CDR3 is TGCAGTGCTAGAGACAAAGACAGGGAGGGGGTGTCCTACGAGCAGTACTTC. It codes for CSARDKDREGVSYEQYF.

The chain uses TRBV10-3 and TRBJ1-3; D is ambiguous. The CDR3 has 16 amino acids. Germline CDR1 is ENHRY and CDR2 is SYGVKD. V lost 3 bases to trimming and J lost 0 bases, with 12 bases between them. CDR3 DNA: TGTGCCATCAGTGACCCTAACAAGAGCTCTGGAAACACCATATATTTT. It codes for CAISDPNKSSGNTIYF.

This clonotype has just a few counts. The chain uses TRBV12-3 or TRBV12-4 and TRBJ1-1, with TRBD1 matching over 9 bases. J gave up 11 bases and V 11 bases, and 12 bases lay outside the gene matches. The CDR3 has 12 residues. The CDR3 here is CAAGTGTLAAFF. In DNA, the CDR3 is TGTGCCGCCGGGACAGGGACACTTGCGGCTTTCTTT.

The chain carries TRBV7-2 and TRBJ2-7, with D hard to call. In germline, CDR1 is SGHTA, CDR2 FQGNSA. The CDR3 has 13 amino acids. The V gene lost 5 bases and the J gene lost 2 bases, with 10 bases spanning the gap. This chain's CDR3 is CASSRPGAYEQYF. DNA of the CDR3: TGTGCCAGCAGCCGCCCCGGCGCCTACGAGCAGTACTTC.

The chain has TRBV2 and TRBJ2-5; 8 bases fit TRBD1. The J segment lost 1 base and the V segment lost 6 bases, leaving 4 bases of the junction unmatched. Germline lookup yields CDR1 SNHLY and CDR2 FYNNEI. The CDR3 contains 14 residues. CDR3 sequence (DNA): TGTGCCAGCAGGCTACAGGGGGGCCAAGAGACCCAGTACTTC. It encodes CASRLQGGQETQYF.

The rearrangement uses TRBV7-2 and TRBJ2-7; unclear D gene. The ends were cut back, 4 bases at V and 2 bases at J, with 12 bases in the middle. Per germline, CDR1 SGHTA and CDR2 FQGNSA. CDR3 length: 14 residues. DNA for the CDR3: TGTGCCAGCAGCTACCTACACCCCACCTACGAGCAGTACTTC. Its protein product is CASSYLHPTYEQYF.

This chain joins TRBV12-3 or TRBV12-4 and TRBJ2-7; D unresolved. This CDR3 has 13 residues. Trimming left V 0 bases short and J 5 bases short, with 8 bases between. CDR3 nucleotides: TGTGCCAGCAGTTTAGCGCGCAGCGACGAGCAGTACTTC. Amino acid sequence: CASSLARSDEQYF.

This chain connects TRBV20-1 to TRBJ2-7; D remains ambiguous. Between the trimmed V and J ends, which lost 0 bases and 4 bases, there was a span of 13 bases. CDR3 length equals 14 residues. Looked up from germline, CDR1 is DFQATT and CDR2 is SNEGSKA (reference sequence). This CDR3 reads CSARDLTAGYEQYF. CDR3 DNA: TGCAGTGCTAGAGATCTCACAGCCGGGTACGAGCAGTACTTC.

The table lists this clonotype with a count of one. The chain is built from TRBV7-6 and TRBJ2-5; 7 bases align to TRBD2. The V gene end was trimmed by 6 bases and the J gene end by 1 base; junction bases not matched to a gene: 11. Germline CDR1 and CDR2: SGHVS and FNYEAQ. The CDR3 contains 16 residues. In DNA form, the CDR3 reads TGTGCCAGCAGTCCACCGCCAGCGGGGAGCCAAGAGACCCAGTACTTC. Translated: CASSPPPAGSQETQYF.

V and J are TRBV6-6 and TRBJ2-6; no definite D call. V dropped 6 bases and J dropped 0 bases, with 12 bases sitting between them. Germline lookup yields CDR1 MNHNY and CDR2 SVGAGI (reference sequence). The CDR3 is 16 residues long. The CDR3 DNA follows: TGTGCCAGCAGCCACTGGCCCGACTCTGGGGCCAACGTCCTGACTTTC. This encodes CASSHWPDSGANVLTF.

There are a few counts of this clonotype. This chain connects TRBV29-1 to TRBJ1-5; the D gene is possibly TRBD1 (6 bases). V lost 7 bases to trimming and J lost 7 bases, with 14 bases between them. The length of the CDR3 is 12 residues. Germline V lookup: CDR1 SQVTM, CDR2 ANQGSEA. CDR3 in amino acids: CSDHREVQPQHF. The CDR3 DNA follows: TGCAGCGACCACAGGGAAGTGCAGCCCCAGCATTTT.

The CDR3 spells CASQQDRGSYNEQFF. The CDR3 DNA is TGTGCCAGCCAACAAGACAGGGGCTCCTACAATGAGCAGTTCTTC. The chain couples TRBV18 to TRBJ2-1; 8 bases align to TRBD1. This CDR3 comprises 15 residues. J lost 0 bases, V lost 8 bases, and 6 bases had no gene match. Looked up from germline, CDR1 is KGHSH and CDR2 is LQKENI.

The chain couples TRBV11-2 to TRBJ2-7; possibly TRBD1 for D (6 bases). The CDR3 loop spans 16 amino acids. Per the germline V gene, CDR1 is SGHAT and CDR2 is FQNNGV. The V gene lost 4 bases and the J gene lost 3 bases, with 19 bases spanning the gap. The CDR3 protein is CASSSDRRLLHYEQYF. The CDR3, as DNA: TGTGCCAGCAGCTCCGACAGGCGACTCCTGCACTACGAGCAGTACTTC.

The V call is TRBV5-4, the J call TRBJ2-1; D is undetermined. Trimming pared 1 base from V and 0 bases from J, leaving 11 bases between. Germline V gene data show CDR1 as SGHNT and CDR2 as YYREEE (reference sequence). This CDR3 has 16 residues. The CDR3: CASSLWVRRSYNEQFF. DNA for the CDR3: TGTGCCAGCAGCTTGTGGGTTCGCCGCTCCTACAATGAGCAGTTCTTC.

The J gene is TRBJ2-7, the V gene TRBV7-6; D is ambiguous. Germline V lookup: CDR1 SGHVS, CDR2 FNYEAQ. The CDR3 length is 14 residues. V was shortened by 2 bases and J by 2 bases, with 10 bases between the two germline ends. The CDR3 region is CASSLFSRPYEQYF. Here the CDR3 DNA reads TGTGCCAGCAGCTTATTCTCTAGGCCCTACGAGCAGTACTTC.

This clonotype was seen a few times. The rearrangement uses TRBV7-2 and TRBJ1-3, with unresolved D. Germline CDR1 is SGHTA and CDR2 is FQGNSA. The CDR3 is 14 amino acids. Trimming cost V 1 base and J 4 bases, with 8 bases left between them. The CDR3 sequence: CASSLDGFGNTIYF. In nucleotides, the CDR3 is TGTGCCAGCAGCTTAGATGGGTTCGGAAACACCATATATTTT.

In this sample, this clonotype turned up a few times. The chain combines TRBV12-3 or TRBV12-4 with TRBJ2-3, with D perhaps TRBD1 (6 bases). CDR3 size: 14 residues. Trimming left V 6 bases short and J 1 base short, with 11 bases between. For the CDR3, the DNA is TGTGCCAGCAGCCGGGACACTGGCACAGATACGCAGTATTTT. Encoded protein: CASSRDTGTDTQYF.

V is TRBV4-3 and J is TRBJ2-7, with 7 bases that match TRBD1. The CDR3 has 16 amino acids. V lost 1 base and J lost 4; bases outside the gene matches: 10. Germline V lookup: CDR1 LGHNA, CDR2 YSLEER. The CDR3 DNA reads as TGCGCCAGCAGCCAAGCGTCCGGGACAGCCTCTTACGAGCAGTACTTC. This gives the protein CASSQASGTASYEQYF.

The rearrangement uses TRBV15 and TRBJ2-3, with D possibly matching TRBD2 (5 bases). The germline gives CDR1 LNHNV, CDR2 YYDKDF (reference sequence). The CDR3 totals 19 residues. Trimming took off 0 bases at V and 8 bases at J, with 27 bases between the two ends. CDR3 residues: CATSRDSGLVVGGPVTQYF. The CDR3 nucleotides are TGTGCCACCAGCAGAGATTCTGGGCTAGTAGTCGGCGGGCCCGTTACGCAGTATTTT.